This TCR beta chain was observed in a study of blood T cells in healthy people across ages. Study-wide results and caveats: Donors of long life had a larger count of naive CD4+ cells and greater diversity than aged donors.

This clonotype was found many times. Its antigen remains unknown. It was with a sample-barcoded 5' primer and a J-beta primer mix that a second PCR of roughly 7 to 12 cycles was run. Each cDNA molecule was tagged by a template-switch adaptor that had 12 random nucleotides. TCRdb itself ran the 5' RACE reads through MiXCR, one entry per CDR3 protein. The sample has about 1,500,000 distinct CDR3 sequences; approximately 40% are singletons. CDR3 size: 13 residues. Trimming removed 3 bases from V and 2 bases from J, with 9 bases in between. Looked up from germline, CDR1 is DFQATT and CDR2 is SNEGSKA (reference sequence).

Material for sequencing was blood. This clonotype originated in a woman under 30 in good health. V is TRBV20-1 and J is TRBJ2-3; D is ambiguous. The CDR3 DNA is TGCAGTGCTAGTTTAGCCACCACAGATACGCAGTATTTT. As protein: CSASLATTDTQYF.